This paragraph covers one T cell receptor beta chain sequence. CDR3 length: 16 residues. Germline V gene data show CDR1 as PRHDT and CDR2 as FYEKMQ (reference sequence). V was pared by 5 bases and J by 4 bases, with 17 bases between. This specimen belongs to a study of cytomegalovirus exposure and HLA in healthy donors. The PCR made use of 60 Vbeta and 13 Jbeta primers. Here immunoSEQ multiplex PCR was the method, and the copy in TCRdb shows in-frame clones only, minus some. The data show around 200,000 clones, roughly 90% seen once. Sequencing was performed on PBMCs. The gene calls are TRBV13 and TRBJ2-2; D is perhaps TRBD2 (7 bases). This sequence was found in a woman aged 18-29 years in good health and CMV-seronegative. CDR3 sequence (DNA): TGTGCCAGCAGCCAGGCGGGGGCGGATGGCACCGGGGAGCTGTTTTTT. Protein: CASSQAGADGTGELFF.